Presented here are 10 T cell receptor beta chains from one specimen sequenced in a study of CD8+CD57+ T cells in acquired aplastic anemia. The use of genomic DNA as template underpinned the TCR beta VDJ and CDR3 profiling. From the reads, TCRdb called clonotypes with MiXCR, one entry per CDR3 protein. The sample lists roughly 160,000 distinct CDR3 sequences, 70% to 75% occurring once. Patients picked for sequencing had shown CD8+CD57+ cell expansion detected by flow cytometry. Source material: sorted CD4+, CD8+, or CD8+CD57+ T cells (not recorded which) from PBMCs. Source of these receptors: a human donor with aplastic anemia.

The chain couples TRBV24-1 to TRBJ2-3; 9 bases agree with TRBD1. Trimming at V came to 4 bases and at J to 6 bases, leaving 10 bases not matched to a gene. Germline CDR1 and CDR2: KGHDR and SFDVKD. CDR3 length: 16 amino acids. CDR3 DNA: TGTGCCACCAGTGAACGGACAGGGGCCGATGGGGATACGCAGTATTTT. Residues: CATSERTGADGDTQYF.

The genes are TRBV5-1 and TRBJ2-3, with TRBD2 identical over 11 bases. The CDR3 runs 15 residues. After removal of 4 bases from V and 3 bases from J, the junction contained 4 bases not matched to a gene. CDR1 and CDR2 (germline): SGHRS, YFSETQ. As DNA, the CDR3 is TGCGCCAGCAGCAGCATAGCGGGAGGGACAGATACGCAGTATTTT. Its translation: CASSSIAGGTDTQYF.

V and J are TRBV15 and TRBJ1-6; D not certain. The CDR3 has 12 amino acids. Trimming stripped 1 base from V and 7 bases from J, with 2 bases between. Germline V lookup: CDR1 LNHNV, CDR2 YYDKDF (reference sequence). The CDR3 DNA reads TGTGCCACCAGCAGAGCGAATTCACCCCTCCACTTT. Protein product: CATSRANSPLHF.

The gene calls are TRBV29-1 and TRBJ1-2; 7 bases match TRBD1. Germline CDR1 and CDR2: SQVTM and ANQGSEA. This CDR3 spans 12 amino acids. V lost 3 bases to trimming and J lost 7 bases; unmatched junction nucleotides: 5. CDR3 sequence (DNA): TGCAGCGTTGAGGGCCAGGGGGGTGGCTACACCTTC. It is translated as CSVEGQGGGYTF.

This clonotype was seen a few times. This chain connects TRBV9 to TRBJ1-1; no reliable D call. Germline V gene data show CDR1 as SGDLS and CDR2 as YYNGEE. The length of the CDR3 is 13 residues. Trimming pared 1 base from V and 11 bases from J, leaving 15 bases between. In DNA, the CDR3 is TGTGCCAGCAGCGTATATCCTGAGGTAGGGGCTTTCTTT. It codes for CASSVYPEVGAFF.

V usage is TRBV7-2 and J usage is TRBJ1-1; perhaps TRBD1 as D (5 bases). Trimming left V 0 bases short and J 5 bases short, with 13 bases between. CDR1 is SGHTA, CDR2 FQGNSA, per germline. This CDR3 comprises 15 residues. The CDR3 reads CASSLAVGAWTEAFF. CDR3 nucleotides: TGTGCCAGCAGCTTAGCGGTCGGGGCGTGGACTGAAGCTTTCTTT.

The chain is built from TRBV7-9 and TRBJ2-2; TRBD2 matches at 13 bases. From germline, CDR1 is SEHNR and CDR2 FQNEAQ (reference sequence). The V gene end was trimmed by 6 bases and the J gene end by 4 bases; junction bases not matched to a gene: 11. The CDR3 runs 18 residues. In nucleotides, the CDR3 is TGTGCCAGCAGGGCCGGGACTAGCGGGAATCGGGGCACCGGGGAGCTGTTTTTT. Translated: CASRAGTSGNRGTGELFF. The variable domain in full, completed from reference TRBV7-9 and TRBJ2-2, reads DTGVSQNPRHKITKRGQNVTFRCDPISEHNRLYWYRQTLGQGPEFLTYFQNEAQLEKSRLLSDRFSAERPKGSFSTLEIQRTEQGDSAMYLCASRAGTSGNRGTGELFFGEGSRLTVL.

The genes are TRBV5-8 and TRBJ2-7; maybe TRBD2 (6 bases). CDR1 and CDR2 (germline): SGHTS, YDEGEE. The CDR3 is made up of 14 amino acids. V lost 4 bases and J 4 bases, leaving 15 bases between the germline ends. The CDR3 protein is CASSPTGEGYEQYF. CDR3 DNA: TGTGCCAGCAGCCCAACGGGAGAGGGATACGAGCAGTACTTC.

Only a few counts were recorded for this clonotype. The genes are TRBV7-6 and TRBJ1-1; D call uncertain. CDR1 is SGHVS, CDR2 FNYEAQ, per germline. V lost 6 bases and J lost 0, with 11 bases in between. The CDR3 covers 14 residues. CDR3 protein: CASSKTALNTEAFF. In nucleotides, the CDR3 is TGTGCCAGCAGTAAGACGGCACTGAACACTGAAGCTTTCTTT.

V usage is TRBV7-8 and J usage is TRBJ1-2, with a weak D call TRBD1 (5 bases). The CDR3 sequence is 17 residues long. Trimming cost V 1 base and J 2 bases, with 17 bases left between them. Germline V lookup: CDR1 SGHVS, CDR2 FQNEAQ. In nucleotides, the CDR3 is TGTGCCAGCAGCTTAGATCTTTCAGGGATATTCAACTATGGCTACACCTTC. Residues: CASSLDLSGIFNYGYTF.